These 18 T cell receptor beta chains originate from one sample sequenced in a study of blood T cell repertoires in COVID-19. This table comes from immunoSEQ multiplex PCR, and its TCRdb copy is limited to in-frame clones, with some not included. The sample lists roughly 270,000 clones, 85% occurring once. Sequencing was performed on PBMCs or T cells enriched from blood (not recorded which). The receptors were gathered from a woman between 50 and 59 years old who had recovered from COVID-19.

The rearrangement joins TRBV23-1 to TRBJ1-6, with D possibly TRBD1 on 6 matching bases. TRBV23-1 is sorted into the ORF group, with uncertain function. Trimming stripped 2 bases from V and 0 bases from J, with 14 bases between. This CDR3 region has 18 residues. DNA for the CDR3: TGCGCCAGCAGTCAAGACAGGACAAGGAGCTCCTATAATTCACCCCTCCACTTT. Encoded protein: CASSQDRTRSSYNSPLHF.

The chain joins TRBV30 to TRBJ2-3; D uncertain. This CDR3 has 12 amino acids. In germline, CDR1 is GTSNPN, CDR2 SVGIG (reference sequence). CDR3 in DNA: TGTGCATCAACCGGGAGCACAGATACGCAGTATTTT. Translating it yields CASTGSTDTQYF.

The CDR3 DNA reads TGTGCCAGCAGTTACTTTCAGGGGGCATACGAGCAGTACTTC. Its translation is CASSYFQGAYEQYF. V usage is TRBV6-5 and J usage is TRBJ2-7; 8 bases are a match to TRBD1. The germline CDR1 and CDR2 sequences are MNHEY and SVGAGI. Unmatched junction bases numbered 3, after V lost 1 base and J lost 4 bases. The CDR3 spans 14 residues.

The chain uses TRBV28 and TRBJ1-1, with D unresolved. Germline V gene data show CDR1 as MDHEN and CDR2 as SYDVKM. Trimming stripped 3 bases from V and 1 base from J, with 6 bases between. CDR3 length equals 13 residues. CDR3 in amino acids: CASSFLRNTEAFF. As DNA, the CDR3 is TGTGCCAGCAGTTTCTTGAGGAACACTGAAGCTTTCTTT.

This clone appeared once. This CDR3 is CASSFSTGVGYGYTF. CDR3 DNA: TGCGCCAGCAGCTTTTCGACAGGGGTTGGGTATGGCTACACCTTC. The V gene is TRBV5-1, the J gene TRBJ1-2; 8 bases align to TRBD1. Trimming cost V 2 bases and J 5 bases; bases outside gene matches: 8. The germline V gene has CDR1 SGHRS and CDR2 YFSETQ. This CDR3 region has 15 residues.

The gene calls are TRBV7-9 and TRBJ2-2; 12 positions agree with TRBD2. Germline-derived CDR1 and CDR2 are SEHNR and FQNEAQ (reference sequence). The trim removed 8 bases at V and 6 bases at J, leaving 4 bases unmatched. The CDR3 loop spans 14 amino acids. This CDR3 reads CASRLAGDPGELFF. The DNA of the CDR3 is TGTGCCAGCCGACTAGCGGGAGACCCCGGGGAGCTGTTTTTT.

The V and J genes are TRBV5-1 and TRBJ2-5, with D possibly being TRBD1 (6 bases). The CDR3 length is 16 residues. V was clipped by 2 bases and J by 1 base, with 15 bases between them. Germline assignment: CDR1 SGHRS and CDR2 YFSETQ. The CDR3 region has the DNA TGCGCCAGCAGCTTCGGGCTCAGGGGTGCCCAAGAGACCCAGTACTTC. Encoded protein: CASSFGLRGAQETQYF.

V gene TRBV19 combines with J gene TRBJ1-2; weak D call: TRBD1 (6 bases). This CDR3 region has 14 residues. V was pared by 6 bases and J by 3 bases, with 14 bases between. CDR1 LNHDA and CDR2 SQIVND come from the germline V gene (reference sequence). CDR3 DNA: TGTGCCAGTAGGGGGGAAGGGGGACACTATGGCTACACCTTC. Its translation: CASRGEGGHYGYTF.

This clone was counted a few times. The CDR3 region is CASSLAGQGANYGYTF. The CDR3 bases are TGTGCCAGCAGCTTAGCAGGACAGGGCGCAAACTATGGCTACACCTTC. This chain joins TRBV7-2 and TRBJ1-2; TRBD1 matches at 8 bases. The CDR3 spans 16 residues. Germline loops: CDR1 SGHTA, CDR2 FQGNSA. Trimming took 0 bases from V and 2 from J; bases not matched to a gene: 5.

The rearrangement links TRBV7-8 to TRBJ2-3, with TRBD2 identical over 11 bases. This CDR3 region has 18 residues. The J segment lost 1 base and the V segment lost 0 bases, leaving 6 bases of the junction unmatched. The germline V gene encodes CDR1 SGHVS and CDR2 FQNEAQ. This CDR3 is CASSLAILAGGGTDTQYF. CDR3 nucleotide sequence: TGTGCCAGCAGCTTAGCGATCTTAGCGGGGGGGGGCACAGATACGCAGTATTTT.

This chain uses TRBV29-1 with TRBJ1-1; 7 bases align to TRBD1. V shed 3 bases, J shed 4 bases, and the junction held 8 bases outside the gene matches. The germline V gene has CDR1 SQVTM and CDR2 ANQGSEA. There are 14 residues in the CDR3. CDR3 amino acids: CSVDHRQGGTEAFF. DNA of the CDR3: TGCAGCGTTGATCATCGACAGGGAGGCACTGAAGCTTTCTTT. The whole variable domain, filled in from reference TRBV29-1 and TRBJ1-1, reads SAVISQKPSRDICQRGTSLTIQCQVDSQVTMMFWYRQQPGQSLTLIATANQGSEATYESGFVIDKFPISRPNLTFSTLTVSNMSPEDSSIYLCSVDHRQGGTEAFFGQGTRLTVV.

This chain uses TRBV11-2 with TRBJ2-7, with TRBD1 as a possible D gene (5 bases). The germline V gene has CDR1 SGHAT and CDR2 FQNNGV. The CDR3 is 14 amino acids. V lost 1 base and J lost 2, with 9 bases in between. In DNA form, the CDR3 reads TGTGCCAGCAGCTTAGTCAGGGAAACCTACGAGCAGTACTTC. This codes for CASSLVRETYEQYF.

The CDR3 sequence is CASSHFRGMSNQPQHF. Here the CDR3 DNA reads TGTGCCAGCAGTCACTTCAGGGGGATGAGCAATCAGCCCCAGCATTTT. The J gene is TRBJ1-5, the V gene TRBV6-5; TRBD1 agrees at 7 bases. The junction had 8 bases not matched to a gene; V was cut back by 5 bases and J by 1 base. This CDR3 is 16 amino acids long. Per the germline V gene, CDR1 is MNHEY and CDR2 is SVGAGI.

This chain connects TRBV7-2 to TRBJ2-2, with 9 bases fitting TRBD2. The trim removed 1 base at V and 7 bases at J, leaving 13 bases unmatched. This CDR3 has 18 amino acids. Looked up from germline, CDR1 is SGHTA and CDR2 is FQGNSA. The CDR3 sequence is CASSLEVTSGPWGGELFF. In DNA, the CDR3 is TGTGCCAGCAGCTTAGAAGTCACTAGCGGGCCCTGGGGCGGGGAGCTGTTTTTT.

J is TRBJ2-1 and V is TRBV6-5; the D gene is possibly TRBD1 (6 bases). V lost 6 bases and J 4 bases, leaving 16 bases between the germline ends. Germline V lookup: CDR1 MNHEY, CDR2 SVGAGI. The CDR3 is made up of 15 amino acids. CDR3 nucleotide sequence: TGTGCCAGCAGCCCAGACAGGTCTTGGTACAATGAGCAGTTCTTC. Encoded protein: CASSPDRSWYNEQFF.

The J gene is TRBJ1-4, the V gene TRBV7-8; TRBD1 might be the D (6 bases). Trimming cost V 5 bases and J 3 bases, with 16 bases left between them. The germline CDR1 and CDR2 sequences are SGHVS and FQNEAQ. The CDR3 sequence is 16 residues long. DNA for the CDR3: TGTGCCAGCAGCGTGACAGGTCTCAGGCCTAATGAAAAACTGTTTTTT. Translating gives CASSVTGLRPNEKLFF.

The rearrangement links TRBV14 to TRBJ2-3; 13 bases map to TRBD2. This CDR3 contains 18 residues. With V trimmed by 2 bases and J by 6 bases, 11 bases remained unmatched. Per the germline V gene, CDR1 is SGHDN and CDR2 is FVKESK. The CDR3 reads CASSQWGLAGNYRDTQYF. The CDR3 bases are TGTGCCAGCAGCCAATGGGGACTAGCGGGGAACTATCGTGATACGCAGTATTTT.

The chain employs TRBV30 and TRBJ1-2, with 7 bases fitting TRBD1. The germline V gene has CDR1 GTSNPN and CDR2 SVGIG (reference sequence). The V segment lost 4 bases and the J segment 9 bases; nucleotides outside the gene matches: 8. This CDR3 contains 12 residues. The CDR3, as DNA: TGTGCCTGGACCACGGACAGGCGACGCTACACCTTC. Amino acids: CAWTTDRRRYTF.